The 18 T cell receptor beta chains given below trace back to one sample, sequenced in a study of T cells in Graves' hyperthyroidism and ophthalmopathy. Amplified regions were TCR beta CDR3 sequences from RNA transcripts. A first-round RT-PCR of the TCR CDR3 used the HTBI primer set. TCRdb re-called the multiplex PCR reads through MiXCR, storing one row per CDR3 protein. The profile shows 300,000 to 350,000 distinct CDR3 sequences, around 23% of them singletons. Sequenced sample: blood. Receptors originate from a woman aged 45-65 years with Graves' hyperthyroidism.

The chain is built from TRBV27 and TRBJ1-5, with D unclear. This CDR3 spans 14 amino acids. CDR1 and CDR2 from the germline V gene are MNHEY and SMNVEV (reference sequence). Trimming shortened V by 2 bases and J by 2 bases, and 7 bases separated the two germline ends. CDR3 in DNA: TGTGCCAGCAGTTTAGGGTATCGCAATCAGCCCCAGCATTTT. Protein product: CASSLGYRNQPQHF.

This clonotype was recorded many times. The genes are TRBV11-2 and TRBJ1-1; TRBD1 aligns across 7 bases. The CDR3 runs 16 residues. The V gene end was trimmed by 5 bases and the J gene end by 1 base; junction bases not matched to a gene: 10. Germline loops: CDR1 SGHAT, CDR2 FQNNGV. The CDR3 spells CASSVSGTAGNTEAFF. CDR3 in DNA: TGTGCCAGCAGCGTATCCGGGACAGCGGGGAACACTGAAGCTTTCTTT.

This CDR3 reads CASSSTGLAGGPSSYNEQFF. The CDR3 nucleotides are TGTGCCAGCAGTTCAACAGGGCTAGCGGGAGGGCCTTCCTCCTACAATGAGCAGTTCTTC. V is TRBV14 and J is TRBJ2-1; 12 nucleotides align to TRBD2. The germline V gene encodes CDR1 SGHDN and CDR2 FVKESK. The CDR3 is made up of 20 amino acids. The V and J ends lost 6 bases and 0 bases, in that order; junction bases with no gene match: 15.

This clonotype has only a few counts. The chain combines TRBV20-1 with TRBJ1-4, with D hard to call. Trimming left V 0 bases short and J 0 bases short, with 17 bases between. The CDR3 sequence is 18 residues long. Germline CDR1 and CDR2: DFQATT and SNEGSKA (reference sequence). The CDR3 DNA reads as TGCAGTGCTAGAGACTTACAATCGTTCGCAGCAACTAATGAAAAACTGTTTTTT. Its translation: CSARDLQSFAATNEKLFF.

This clonotype was seen many times. This sequence joins TRBV15 and TRBJ2-1; D could derive from TRBD1 or TRBD2 (5 bases each). The CDR3 spans 14 residues. Germline V CDR1 and CDR2: LNHNV, YYDKDF (reference sequence). Trimming removed 0 bases at V and 5 bases at J, with 8 bases between. This chain's CDR3 is CATSRDGGNNEQFF. The CDR3 DNA reads as TGTGCCACCAGCAGAGATGGGGGAAACAATGAGCAGTTCTTC.

This clonotype occurred many times. This sequence joins TRBV7-9 and TRBJ2-7, with D unresolved. CDR3 length: 13 residues. Trimming took 5 bases from V and 7 from J, leaving 15 bases between them. Per the germline V gene, CDR1 is SEHNR and CDR2 is FQNEAQ (reference sequence). The CDR3 DNA is TGTGCCAGCAGCCGTGGCTTGGATGGAGAGCAGTACTTC. Its protein is CASSRGLDGEQYF.

This clonotype was recorded at least ten times. CDR3 residues: CSAYPGQGYRNEQFF. In DNA form, the CDR3 reads TGCAGTGCTTACCCGGGACAGGGATACAGGAATGAGCAGTTCTTC. The chain recombines TRBV20-1 with TRBJ2-1; 9 nucleotides align to TRBD1. This CDR3 region has 15 residues. After removal of 5 bases from V and 7 bases from J, the junction contained 12 bases not matched to a gene. CDR1 is DFQATT and CDR2 is SNEGSKA in the germline V gene (reference sequence).

V gene TRBV7-2 combines with J gene TRBJ2-7; D unresolved. Germline loops: CDR1 SGHTA, CDR2 FQGNSA. Trimming left V 1 base short and J 2 bases short, with 9 bases between. This CDR3 spans 14 amino acids. CDR3 DNA: TGTGCCAGCAGCTTAGTGGACGGTCCCTACGAGCAGTACTTC. Translation gives CASSLVDGPYEQYF.

In its sample, this clonotype was seen many times. The chain is built from TRBV12-3 or TRBV12-4 and TRBJ2-2; perhaps D is TRBD1 or TRBD2 (6 bases each). The CDR3 has 16 residues. Trimming stripped 3 bases from V and 4 bases from J, with 15 bases between. The CDR3 protein is CASSLFGGPTTGELFF. As DNA, the CDR3 is TGTGCCAGCAGTTTGTTTGGGGGGCCAACCACCGGGGAGCTGTTTTTT.

V gene TRBV28 combines with J gene TRBJ2-2; 13 bases are a match to TRBD2. This CDR3 region has 16 residues. J was trimmed by 3 bases and V by 3 bases; bases with no gene match: 1. From germline, CDR1 is MDHEN and CDR2 SYDVKM. For the CDR3, the DNA is TGTGCCAGCAGTTTCACTAGCGGGGGGGACACCGGGGAGCTGTTTTTT. It specifies CASSFTSGGDTGELFF. The full variable domain, with the rest looked up from reference TRBV28 and TRBJ2-2, is DVKVTQSSRYLVKRTGEKVFLECVQDMDHENMFWYRQDPGLGLRLIYFSYDVKMKEKGDIPEGYSVSREKKERFSLILESASTNQTSMYLCASSFTSGGDTGELFFGEGSRLTVL.

This clonotype was observed a handful of times. The rearrangement links TRBV2 to TRBJ2-1; 7 bases align to TRBD2. The CDR3 consists of 13 residues. Germline V CDR1 and CDR2: SNHLY, FYNNEI. The J segment lost 4 bases and the V segment lost 8 bases, leaving 5 bases of the junction unmatched. The CDR3 DNA reads TGTGCCAGCCAGGCTAGCGGTTACAATGAGCAGTTCTTC. Amino acids: CASQASGYNEQFF. The whole variable domain, remainder taken from reference TRBV2 and TRBJ2-1, is EPEVTQTPSHQVTQMGQEVILRCVPISNHLYFYWYRQILGQKVEFLVSFYNNEISEKSEIFDDQFSVERPDGSNFTLKIRSTKLEDSAMYFCASQASGYNEQFFGPGTRLTVL.

This clonotype was seen at least ten times. The rearrangement links TRBV28 to TRBJ1-4, with TRBD1 identical over 8 bases. Germline V gene sequence: CDR1 MDHEN, CDR2 SYDVKM. The CDR3 spans 17 residues. V shed 0 bases, J shed 3 bases, and the junction held 6 bases outside the gene matches. For the CDR3, the DNA is TGTGCCAGCAGTTTATGGCAGGGGGCGCCGGCTAATGAAAAACTGTTTTTT. It encodes CASSLWQGAPANEKLFF.

The chain employs TRBV2 and TRBJ2-7; the D call may be TRBD1 or TRBD2 (5 bases each). This CDR3 region has 12 residues. Germline CDR1 and CDR2: SNHLY and FYNNEI. The germline V and J ends were trimmed by 0 bases and 7 bases, with 7 bases remaining between them. CDR3 in amino acids: CASSEAWGEQYF. The CDR3, as DNA: TGTGCCAGCAGTGAAGCTTGGGGGGAGCAGTACTTC.

This clonotype was detected ten times or more. This sequence joins TRBV20-1 and TRBJ2-7; 8 nucleotides agree with TRBD2. V dropped 4 bases and J dropped 3; count of bases not matched to a gene: 11. The CDR3 contains 15 residues. Germline CDR1 is DFQATT and CDR2 is SNEGSKA (reference sequence). The CDR3 reads CSATGSGGSDYEQYF. CDR3 bases: TGCAGTGCTACGGGATCGGGGGGGAGTGACTACGAGCAGTACTTC.

V is TRBV13 and J is TRBJ2-1, with D uncertain. The CDR3 loop spans 15 amino acids. V was trimmed by 5 bases and J by 0 bases, leaving 11 bases between them. CDR1 is PRHDT, CDR2 FYEKMQ, per germline (reference sequence). The CDR3 coding sequence is TGTGCCAGCAGCGTAGACCCGATCTCCTACAATGAGCAGTTCTTC. Encoded protein: CASSVDPISYNEQFF.

There are many counts of this clonotype. The gene calls are TRBV2 and TRBJ2-7; 10 nucleotides agree with TRBD2. The CDR3 is made up of 16 amino acids. Looked up from germline, CDR1 is SNHLY and CDR2 is FYNNEI. Germline trimming cut 6 bases from V and 1 base from J; bases unmatched to any gene: 9. Here the CDR3 reads CASRWASGGKSYEQYF. DNA of the CDR3: TGTGCCAGCAGGTGGGCTAGCGGGGGTAAATCCTACGAGCAGTACTTC.

At least ten counts were recorded for this clonotype. V and J are TRBV27 and TRBJ2-1; D might be TRBD2 (5 bases). With 3 bases removed from V and 3 bases from J, the gap between germline ends came to 12 bases. The CDR3 is 15 residues long. Looked up from germline, CDR1 is MNHEY and CDR2 is SMNVEV (reference sequence). CDR3 sequence: CASSFEGRHYNEQFF. CDR3 sequence (DNA): TGTGCCAGCAGTTTTGAGGGAAGGCACTACAATGAGCAGTTCTTC.

This clonotype appeared many times. The chain is built from TRBV28 and TRBJ1-1; 9 bases are shared with TRBD1. The CDR3 loop spans 15 amino acids. Trimming removed 6 bases from V and 0 bases from J; junction bases left unmatched: 5. Germline lookup yields CDR1 MDHEN and CDR2 SYDVKM. For the CDR3, the DNA is TGTGCCAGCAGATGGGACAGGGCCATGAACACTGAAGCTTTCTTT. This encodes CASRWDRAMNTEAFF.